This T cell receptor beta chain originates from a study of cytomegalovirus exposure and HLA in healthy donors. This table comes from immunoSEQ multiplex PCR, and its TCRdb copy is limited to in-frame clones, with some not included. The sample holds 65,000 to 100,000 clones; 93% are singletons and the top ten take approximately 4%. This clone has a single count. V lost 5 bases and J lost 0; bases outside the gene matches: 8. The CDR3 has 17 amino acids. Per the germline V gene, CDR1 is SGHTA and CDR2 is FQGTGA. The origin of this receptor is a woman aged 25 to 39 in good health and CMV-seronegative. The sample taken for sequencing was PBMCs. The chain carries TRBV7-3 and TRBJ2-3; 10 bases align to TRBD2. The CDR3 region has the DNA TGTGCCAGCAGCCTCAATAGCGGGGGGTCTAGCACAGATACGCAGTATTTT. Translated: CASSLNSGGSSTDTQYF.